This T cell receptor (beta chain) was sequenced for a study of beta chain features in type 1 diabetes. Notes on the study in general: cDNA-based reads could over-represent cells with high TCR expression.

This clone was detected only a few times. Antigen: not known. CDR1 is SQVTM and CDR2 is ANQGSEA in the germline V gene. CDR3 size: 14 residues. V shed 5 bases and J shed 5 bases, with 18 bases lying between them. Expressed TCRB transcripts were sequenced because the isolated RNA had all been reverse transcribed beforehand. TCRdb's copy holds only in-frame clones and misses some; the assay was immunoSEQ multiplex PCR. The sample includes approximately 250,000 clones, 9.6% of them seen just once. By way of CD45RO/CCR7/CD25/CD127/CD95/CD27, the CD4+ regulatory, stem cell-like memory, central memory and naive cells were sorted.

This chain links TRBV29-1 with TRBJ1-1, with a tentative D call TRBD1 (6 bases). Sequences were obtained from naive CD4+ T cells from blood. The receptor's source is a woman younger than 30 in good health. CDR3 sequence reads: CSVRGHRVRTEAFF. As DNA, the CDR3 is TGCAGCGTTCGTGGCCACAGGGTCCGGACTGAAGCTTTCTTT.